This TCR beta chain was recovered during a study of T cells after yellow fever vaccination. Conversion of TCR transcripts into cDNA relied on 5'RACE template switching, which added a universal primer site and UMIs. TCRdb called the 5' RACE reads again in MiXCR, with one record for every CDR3 protein. The sample records more than 65,000 distinct CDR3 sequences, 13% being singletons. Whole-study results and caveats: Some clonotypes were seen in both the CD4 and the CD8 compartments. These made up a small share and likely arose from convergent recombination. On re-exposure, the response was weaker but peaked faster, at day 5 versus 15.

This clonotype turned up a few times. This CDR3 is 15 amino acids long. Germline CDR1 reads PRHDT; CDR2 reads FYEKMQ (reference sequence). Trimming took off 1 base at V and 3 bases at J, with 12 bases between the two ends. The chain links TRBV13 to TRBJ1-1; D is uncertain. The sequence was obtained from a man younger than 30 who received the YFV17D yellow fever vaccine. This material consisted of CD8+ T cells not binding an NS4B(214-222) dextramer, sorted from PBMCs, taken roughly 23 days after the first yellow fever vaccination. The CDR3 is CASSLVPGDYTEAFF. Written as DNA, the CDR3 is TGTGCCAGCAGCTTAGTCCCAGGTGACTACACTGAAGCTTTCTTT.